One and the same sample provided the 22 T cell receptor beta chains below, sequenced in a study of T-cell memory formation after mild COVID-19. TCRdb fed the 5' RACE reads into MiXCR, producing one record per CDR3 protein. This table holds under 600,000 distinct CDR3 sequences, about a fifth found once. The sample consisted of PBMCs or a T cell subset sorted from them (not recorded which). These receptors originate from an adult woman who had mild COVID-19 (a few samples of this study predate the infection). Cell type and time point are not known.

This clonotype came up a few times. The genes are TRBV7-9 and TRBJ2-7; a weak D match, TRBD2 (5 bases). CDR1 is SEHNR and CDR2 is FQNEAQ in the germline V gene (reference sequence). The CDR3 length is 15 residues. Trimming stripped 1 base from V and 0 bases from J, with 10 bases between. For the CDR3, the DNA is TGTGCCAGCAGCTTAGGCCGGGATAGCTCCTACGAGCAGTACTTC. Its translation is CASSLGRDSSYEQYF. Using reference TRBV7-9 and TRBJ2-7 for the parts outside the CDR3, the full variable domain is DTGVSQNPRHKITKRGQNVTFRCDPISEHNRLYWYRQTLGQGPEFLTYFQNEAQLEKSRLLSDRFSAERPKGSFSTLEIQRTEQGDSAMYLCASSLGRDSSYEQYFGPGTRLTVT.

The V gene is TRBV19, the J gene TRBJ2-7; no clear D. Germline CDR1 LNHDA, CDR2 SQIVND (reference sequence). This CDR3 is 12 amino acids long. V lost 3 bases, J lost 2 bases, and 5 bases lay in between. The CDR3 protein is CASSIPTYEQYF. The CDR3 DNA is TGTGCCAGTAGTATCCCAACCTACGAGCAGTACTTC.

Here the CDR3 reads CASSSQGGLRNEQFF. The DNA of the CDR3 is TGTGCCAGCAGTTCACAGGGGGGATTGAGGAATGAGCAGTTCTTC. J is TRBJ2-1 and V is TRBV27, with 8 bases that match TRBD1. The length of the CDR3 is 15 residues. Germline lookup yields CDR1 MNHEY and CDR2 SMNVEV (reference sequence). V was clipped by 4 bases and J by 7 bases; unmatched bases: 9.

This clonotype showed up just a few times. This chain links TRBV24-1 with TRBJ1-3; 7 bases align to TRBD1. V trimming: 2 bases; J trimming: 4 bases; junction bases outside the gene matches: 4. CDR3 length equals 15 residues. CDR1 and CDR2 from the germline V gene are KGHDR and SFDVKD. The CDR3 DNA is TGTGCCACCAGTGATTCCGGGACAGCAGGAAACACCATATATTTT. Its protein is CATSDSGTAGNTIYF.

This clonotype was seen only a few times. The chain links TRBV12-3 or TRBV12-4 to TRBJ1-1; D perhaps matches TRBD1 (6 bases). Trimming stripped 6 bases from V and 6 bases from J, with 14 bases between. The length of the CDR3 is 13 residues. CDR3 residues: CASRVQGFSEAFF. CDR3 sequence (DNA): TGTGCCAGCAGAGTACAGGGTTTCTCTGAAGCTTTCTTT.

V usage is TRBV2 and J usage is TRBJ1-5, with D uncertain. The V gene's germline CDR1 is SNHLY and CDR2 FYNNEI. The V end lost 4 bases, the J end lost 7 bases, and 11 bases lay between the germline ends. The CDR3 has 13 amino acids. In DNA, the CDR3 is TGTGCCAGCAGTGGTAGCTCAAGGCAGCCCCAGCATTTT. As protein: CASSGSSRQPQHF.

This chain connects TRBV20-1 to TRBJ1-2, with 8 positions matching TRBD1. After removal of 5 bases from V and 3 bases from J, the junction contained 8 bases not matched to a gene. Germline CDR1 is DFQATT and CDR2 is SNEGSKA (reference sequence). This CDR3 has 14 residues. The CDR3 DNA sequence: TGCAGTGCTCCCTCAGGGGGCGCCCACTATGGCTACACCTTC. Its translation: CSAPSGGAHYGYTF.

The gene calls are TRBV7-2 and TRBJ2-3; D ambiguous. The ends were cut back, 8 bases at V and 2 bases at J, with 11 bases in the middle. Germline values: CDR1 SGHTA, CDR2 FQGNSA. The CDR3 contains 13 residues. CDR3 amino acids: CASGPTYTDTQYF. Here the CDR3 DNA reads TGTGCCAGCGGGCCGACCTACACAGATACGCAGTATTTT.

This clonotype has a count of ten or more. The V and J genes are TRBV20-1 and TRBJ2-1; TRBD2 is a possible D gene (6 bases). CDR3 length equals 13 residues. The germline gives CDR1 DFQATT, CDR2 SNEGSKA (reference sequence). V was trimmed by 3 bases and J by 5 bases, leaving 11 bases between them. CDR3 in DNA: TGCAGTGCTAGGGGTAGCGGAGACAATGAGCAGTTCTTC. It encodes CSARGSGDNEQFF.

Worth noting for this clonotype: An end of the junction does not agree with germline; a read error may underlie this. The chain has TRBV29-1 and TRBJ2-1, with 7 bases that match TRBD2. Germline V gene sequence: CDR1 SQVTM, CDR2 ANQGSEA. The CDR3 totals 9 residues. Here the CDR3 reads CSGEEGGLF. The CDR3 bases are TGCAGCGGTGAGGAGGGAGGGCTCTTC.

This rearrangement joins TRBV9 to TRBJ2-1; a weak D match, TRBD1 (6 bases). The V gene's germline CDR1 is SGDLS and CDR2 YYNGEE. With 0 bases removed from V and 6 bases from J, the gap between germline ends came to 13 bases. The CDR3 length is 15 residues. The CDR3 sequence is CASSVVTGRVNEQFF. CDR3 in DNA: TGTGCCAGCAGCGTAGTCACAGGGCGGGTCAATGAGCAGTTCTTC.

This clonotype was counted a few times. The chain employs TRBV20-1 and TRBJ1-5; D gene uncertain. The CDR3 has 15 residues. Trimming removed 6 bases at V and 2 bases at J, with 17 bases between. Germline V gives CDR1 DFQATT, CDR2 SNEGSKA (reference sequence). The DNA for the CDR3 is TGCAGTGCGAGAAGCCCCCGGGCAGGCAATCAGCCCCAGCATTTT. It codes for CSARSPRAGNQPQHF.

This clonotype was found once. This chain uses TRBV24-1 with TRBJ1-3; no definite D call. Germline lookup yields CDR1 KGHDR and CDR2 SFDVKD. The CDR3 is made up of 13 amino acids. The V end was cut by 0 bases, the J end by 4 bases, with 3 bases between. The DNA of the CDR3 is TGTGCCACCAGTGATTTGCGCGGAAACACCATATATTTT. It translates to CATSDLRGNTIYF.

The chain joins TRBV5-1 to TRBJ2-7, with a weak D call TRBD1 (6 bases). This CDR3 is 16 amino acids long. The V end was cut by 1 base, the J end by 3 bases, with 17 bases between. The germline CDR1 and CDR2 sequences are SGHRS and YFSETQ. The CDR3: CASSLTGAGVNYEQYF. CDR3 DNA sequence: TGCGCCAGCAGCTTGACCGGCGCAGGGGTTAACTACGAGCAGTACTTC. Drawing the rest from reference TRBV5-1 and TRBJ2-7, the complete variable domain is KAGVTQTPRYLIKTRGQQVTLSCSPISGHRSVSWYQQTPGQGLQFLFEYFSETQRNKGNFPGRFSGRQFSNSRSEMNVSTLELGDSALYLCASSLTGAGVNYEQYFGPGTRLTVT.

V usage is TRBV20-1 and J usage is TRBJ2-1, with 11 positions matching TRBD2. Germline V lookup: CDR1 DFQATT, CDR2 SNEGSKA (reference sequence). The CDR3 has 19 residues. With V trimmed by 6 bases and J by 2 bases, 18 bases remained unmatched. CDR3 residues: CSARDRLGGSGGAYNEQFF. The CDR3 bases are TGCAGTGCCAGGGACCGACTAGGTGGTAGCGGGGGGGCCTACAATGAGCAGTTCTTC.

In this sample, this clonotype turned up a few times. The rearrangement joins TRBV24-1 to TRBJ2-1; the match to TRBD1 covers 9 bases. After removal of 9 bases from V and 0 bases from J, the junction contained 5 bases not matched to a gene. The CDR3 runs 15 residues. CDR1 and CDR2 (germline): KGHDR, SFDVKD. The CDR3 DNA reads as TGTGCCACCGCCGAGACAGGGGGCTCCTACAATGAGCAGTTCTTC. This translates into CATAETGGSYNEQFF.

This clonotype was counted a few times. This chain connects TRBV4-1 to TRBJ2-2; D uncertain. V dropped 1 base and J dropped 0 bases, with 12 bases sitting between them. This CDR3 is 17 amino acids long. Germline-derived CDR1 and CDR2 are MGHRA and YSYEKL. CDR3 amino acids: CASSQAPRSSNTGELFF. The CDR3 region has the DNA TGCGCCAGCAGCCAAGCCCCCCGGTCGTCGAACACCGGGGAGCTGTTTTTT.

This chain's CDR3 is CASSYSGGRGLGTEAFF. CDR3 coding DNA: TGTGCCAGCAGTTACTCGGGCGGGCGGGGGCTAGGCACTGAAGCTTTCTTT. This chain links TRBV6-5 with TRBJ1-1; D might be TRBD1 (6 bases). The CDR3 sequence is 17 residues long. The V end lost 0 bases, the J end lost 4 bases, and 18 bases lay between the germline ends. Germline V CDR1 and CDR2: MNHEY, SVGAGI.

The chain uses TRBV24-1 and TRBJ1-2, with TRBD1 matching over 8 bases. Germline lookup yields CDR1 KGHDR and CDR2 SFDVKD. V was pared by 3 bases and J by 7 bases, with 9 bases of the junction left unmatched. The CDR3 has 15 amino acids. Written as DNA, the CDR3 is TGTGCCACCAGTGATAATCAGGGGGCAATAGGTGGCTACACCTTC. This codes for CATSDNQGAIGGYTF.

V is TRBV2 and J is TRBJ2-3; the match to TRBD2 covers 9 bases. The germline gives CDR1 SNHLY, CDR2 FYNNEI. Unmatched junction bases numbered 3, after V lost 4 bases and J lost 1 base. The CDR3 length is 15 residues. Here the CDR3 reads CASSGGTSRTDTQYF. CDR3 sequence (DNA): TGTGCCAGCAGTGGGGGGACTAGCCGCACAGATACGCAGTATTTT.

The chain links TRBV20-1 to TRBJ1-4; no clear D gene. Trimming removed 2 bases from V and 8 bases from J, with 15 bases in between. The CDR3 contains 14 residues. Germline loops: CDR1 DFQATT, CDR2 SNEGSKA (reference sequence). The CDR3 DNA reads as TGCAGTGCTAGAACTGCGATCGGAGTCGAAAAACTGTTTTTT. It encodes CSARTAIGVEKLFF.

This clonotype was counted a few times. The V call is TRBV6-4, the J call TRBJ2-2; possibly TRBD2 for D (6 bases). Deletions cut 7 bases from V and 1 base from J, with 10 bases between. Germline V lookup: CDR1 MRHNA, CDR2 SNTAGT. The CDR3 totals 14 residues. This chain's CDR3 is CASKYSGNTGELFF. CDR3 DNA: TGTGCCAGCAAATATAGCGGGAACACCGGGGAGCTGTTTTTT.